The entry below describes one T cell receptor beta chain. The antigen remains undetermined. The data originate from a study of T cell responses to AZD1222 COVID-19 vaccine. J lost 6 bases, V lost 5 bases, and 11 bases had no gene match. The CDR3 runs to 14 residues. Per the germline V gene, CDR1 is SGHRS and CDR2 is YFSETQ. Whole-study results and caveats: Spike-specific TCR breadth and depth were elevated following two AZD1222 doses.

Sequenced by immunoSEQ multiplex PCR; TCRdb stores in-frame clones only, minus some. The profile covers about 150,000 clones, with 75% to 90% appearing a single time and about 7% taken by the ten largest. The rearrangement uses TRBV5-1 and TRBJ2-7, with 7 bases identical to TRBD1. The material sequenced was peripheral blood, taken after recovery from COVID-19. This TCR was sampled from an adult who had recovered from COVID-19. CDR3: CASRLTGNSGEQYF. For the CDR3, the DNA is TGCGCCAGCAGACTGACAGGGAATTCGGGCGAGCAGTACTTC.